These T cell receptor beta chains were read from a single sample in a study of CD8 T cells in Susac syndrome. From the immunoSEQ multiplex PCR reads, TCRdb called clonotypes with MiXCR, one entry per CDR3 protein. The table lists 75,000 to 80,000 distinct CDR3 sequences, approximately 95% of them singletons. The sample comprised CD8+ T cells from PBMCs. Receptor source: a human donor with Susac syndrome. The CDR3 runs from the conserved cysteine through the conserved F or W. D genes are given only for firm matches. Clone size is stated in some rows and not others, as once, few, many or a class when expanded.

size,J,D,V,CDR3,DNA
-,TRBJ1-1,-,TRBV14,CASRTIQDLLNTEAFF,TGTGCCAGCAGAACAATTCAGGACCTTTTGAACACTGAAGCTTTCTTT
-,TRBJ1-1,-,TRBV4-3,CASSQTNGPTEAFF,TGCGCCAGCAGCCAAACTAACGGACCCACTGAAGCTTTCTTT
-,TRBJ1-1,-,TRBV30,CAWSSGYMNTEAFF,TGTGCCTGGAGCTCAGGTTATATGAACACTGAAGCTTTCTTT
few,TRBJ2-4,-,TRBV4-1,CASSQERGSNIQYF,TGCGCCAGCAGCCAAGAGCGAGGATCCAACATTCAGTACTTC
-,TRBJ2-1,-,TRBV19,CASSYLGRDEQFF,TGTGCCAGTAGTTACCTAGGTAGGGATGAGCAGTTCTTC
-,TRBJ1-5,-,TRBV7-9,CASSLVGGGQPQHF,TGTGCCAGCAGCTTAGTGGGCGGCGGACAGCCCCAGCATTTT
-,TRBJ1-4,-,TRBV12-3/TRBV12-4,CASSSALGISEGKLFF,TGTGCCAGCAGTTCCGCCCTCGGGATTTCAGAAGGAAAACTGTTTTTT
-,TRBJ1-6,TRBD1,TRBV9,CASSVGPGTGHSPLHF,TGTGCCAGCAGCGTAGGACCCGGGACAGGGCATTCACCCCTCCACTTT
-,TRBJ1-6,TRBD1,TRBV6-1,CASSRGAQGTNSPLHF,TGTGCCAGCAGTCGCGGTGCACAGGGGACTAATTCACCCCTCCACTTT
-,TRBJ2-1,-,TRBV3-1,CASSQVYNEQFF,TGTGCCAGCAGCCAAGTTTACAATGAGCAGTTCTTC
-,TRBJ1-1,-,TRBV7-9,CASSRGRTEAFF,TGTGCCAGCAGTCGGGGTAGGACTGAAGCTTTCTTT
-,TRBJ2-1,-,TRBV6-2/TRBV6-3,CASAREWGPNEQFF,TGTGCCAGCGCCCGGGAGTGGGGGCCCAATGAGCAGTTCTTC
-,TRBJ1-3,TRBD1,TRBV11-2,CASSSYRDRDGNTIYF,TGTGCCAGCAGCTCGTACCGGGACAGGGATGGAAACACCATATATTTT
-,TRBJ1-2,-,TRBV6-2/TRBV6-3,CASNPGGAGYTF,TGTGCCAGCAATCCAGGAGGGGCCGGCTACACCTTC
once,TRBJ2-5,-,TRBV12-5,CASAPPGVTGSQGTQYF,TGTGCTAGTGCCCCCCCGGGGGTGACAGGATCCCAAGGTACCCAGTACTTC
-,TRBJ2-5,-,TRBV7-2,CASSYPGLGVETQYF,TGTGCCAGCAGCTACCCGGGGCTAGGCGTGGAGACCCAGTACTTC
-,TRBJ2-3,TRBD2,TRBV7-9,CASSPARTSGGHTQYF,TGTGCCAGCAGCCCGGCGCGGACTAGCGGGGGACATACGCAGTATTTT
-,TRBJ2-7,TRBD2,TRBV20-1,CSARDRVAGATYEQYF,TGCAGTGCTAGAGATCGGGTAGCGGGGGCCACCTACGAGCAGTACTTC
-,TRBJ2-7,TRBD2,TRBV6-5,CASRLSSGGPYEQYF,TGTGCCAGCAGATTGAGTAGCGGGGGGCCATACGAGCAGTACTTC
-,TRBJ1-5,-,TRBV9,CASSADSSNQPQHF,TGTGCCAGCAGCGCGGACAGTTCAAATCAGCCCCAGCATTTT
-,TRBJ2-3,-,TRBV4-1,CASSLRMSTDTQYF,TGCGCCAGCAGCCTGCGGATGAGCACAGATACGCAGTATTTT
once,TRBJ2-7,-,TRBV20-1,CSATGRPSYEQYF,TGCAGTGCTACAGGAAGACCTTCCTACGAGCAGTACTTC
-,TRBJ1-5,-,TRBV5-1,CASSLAPDKEPQHF,TGCGCCAGCAGCTTGGCCCCGGACAAGGAGCCCCAGCATTTT
-,TRBJ2-5,TRBD1,TRBV5-1,CASGGQPRETQYF,TGCGCCAGCGGGGGACAGCCGCGGGAGACCCAGTACTTC
-,TRBJ2-4,TRBD2,TRBV6-2/TRBV6-3,CASSTPFTTSGGAVSKNIQYF,TGTGCCAGCAGCACCCCATTCACGACTAGCGGGGGGGCCGTCTCGAAAAACATTCAGTACTTC
-,TRBJ2-1,-,TRBV20-1,CSAIGQTNNEQFF,TGCAGTGCTATAGGACAGACCAACAATGAGCAGTTCTTC
-,TRBJ1-2,-,TRBV27,CASSLPGLNGYTF,TGTGCCAGCAGTTTACCGGGTTTAAATGGCTACACCTTC
-,TRBJ2-1,-,TRBV6-6,CATDSPPYNEQFF,TGTGCCACCGACAGTCCGCCCTACAATGAGCAGTTCTTC
-,TRBJ2-3,-,TRBV29-1,CSVEEEWADTQYF,TGCAGCGTTGAAGAAGAGTGGGCAGATACGCAGTATTTT
-,TRBJ2-7,TRBD1,TRBV3-1,CASSHSGRQGGPGDEQYF,TGTGCCAGCAGCCACTCCGGGAGACAGGGGGGACCCGGAGACGAGCAGTACTTC
-,TRBJ1-2,-,TRBV29-1,CSVITGIGYTF,TGCAGCGTCATTACAGGGATTGGCTACACCTTC
-,TRBJ2-1,-,TRBV30,CASALPSFSYNEQFF,TGTGCCTCAGCCCTACCGTCCTTCTCCTACAATGAGCAGTTCTTC
-,TRBJ1-6,-,TRBV11-2,CASSLKGSPLHF,TGTGCCAGCAGCTTAAAGGGTTCACCCCTCCACTTT
-,TRBJ1-2,-,TRBV7-9,CASSPGGKDYGYTF,TGTGCCAGCAGCCCCGGTGGCAAGGACTATGGCTACACCTTC
-,TRBJ2-7,-,TRBV6-6,CASSDRSSYEQYF,TGTGCCAGCAGTGACAGGTCATCCTACGAGCAGTACTTC
-,TRBJ1-2,-,TRBV30,CARLGGYYGYTF,TGTGCCCGACTGGGGGGGTACTACGGCTACACCTTC
-,TRBJ2-7,TRBD2,TRBV2,CAHSGGTYEQYF,TGTGCCCATTCGGGGGGAACCTACGAGCAGTACTTC
-,TRBJ2-2,TRBD2,TRBV27,CASSGSGGATGELFF,TGTGCCAGCAGTGGTAGCGGGGGGGCCACGGGGGAGCTGTTTTTT
-,TRBJ2-5,TRBD1,TRBV27,CASGLQGETQYF,TGTGCCAGCGGCCTACAGGGGGAGACCCAGTACTTC
-,TRBJ1-1,-,TRBV29-1,CSVLGEGAEAFF,TGCAGCGTCCTAGGTGAGGGTGCTGAAGCTTTCTTT
-,TRBJ1-5,-,TRBV30,CAWSEEGREPQHF,TGTGCCTGGAGTGAGGAGGGGAGGGAGCCCCAGCATTTT
-,TRBJ1-4,-,TRBV6-1,CASSEPSSEKLFF,TGTGCCAGCAGCGAGCCCTCAAGCGAAAAACTGTTTTTT
once,TRBJ1-5,-,TRBV6-2/TRBV6-3,CASRPGETPIQPQHF,TGTGCCAGCAGGCCTGGGGAAACGCCGATTCAGCCCCAGCATTTT
-,TRBJ1-5,-,TRBV6-5,CASSSDSGQPQHF,TGTGCCAGCAGTTCGGACAGCGGCCAGCCCCAGCATTTT
-,TRBJ2-1,-,TRBV6-2/TRBV6-3,CASSYSTSYNEQFF,TGTGCCAGCAGTTACTCGACTAGCTACAATGAGCAGTTCTTC
once,TRBJ1-1,-,TRBV10-3,CAISDYRSQNTEAFF,TGTGCCATCAGTGATTACAGGAGCCAGAACACTGAAGCTTTCTTT
-,TRBJ2-5,TRBD2,TRBV27,CASRLRGGQRTETQYF,TGTGCCAGCAGGCTGCGGGGGGGCCAAAGGACGGAGACCCAGTACTTC
-,TRBJ1-1,-,TRBV12-3/TRBV12-4,CASSLGEGDTEAFF,TGTGCCAGCAGTTTAGGAGAGGGGGACACTGAAGCTTTCTTT
-,TRBJ1-1,-,TRBV19,CASSIGEGWNTEAFF,TGTGCCAGTAGTATAGGTGAGGGTTGGAACACTGAAGCTTTCTTT